A selection of T cell receptor beta chains follows, all from one sample in a study of blood T cell repertoires in COVID-19. Some clones are missing from TCRdb's copy, which holds only in-frame ones; the method was immunoSEQ multiplex PCR. In the table there are some 250,000 clones, roughly 84% of which are singletons. The sample comprised peripheral blood. The receptors were gathered from a woman aged 18-29 years with acute or convalescent COVID-19. The CDR3 runs from the conserved cysteine through the conserved F or W. The order of the fields is J gene, clone size, D gene, V gene, CDR3 protein, CDR3 DNA. A D gene is named only where the DNA matches it firmly. A clone size is listed for some rows: how often the clone was seen (once, few, many), or a class if it is expanded.

TRBJ1-2 many TRBD1 TRBV14 CASSQDEGQGNYGYTF TGTGCCAGCAGCCAAGATGAGGGACAGGGAAACTATGGCTACACCTTC
TRBJ2-1 . TRBD2 TRBV19 CASSMGGSAQNEQFF TGTGCCAGTAGTATGGGCGGGAGCGCTCAGAATGAGCAGTTCTTC
TRBJ2-2 . TRBD2 TRBV18 CASSPSGTNTGELFF TGTGCCAGCTCACCTAGCGGGACCAACACCGGGGAGCTGTTTTTT
TRBJ1-6 . TRBD1 TRBV5-1 CASSGGQGNSPLHF TGCGCCAGCAGCGGGGGACAGGGGAATTCACCCCTCCACTTT
TRBJ1-1 . TRBD1 TRBV28 CASSFTTGRNTEAFF TGTGCCAGCAGTTTCACGACAGGGAGGAACACTGAAGCTTTCTTT
TRBJ1-6 . TRBD1 TRBV7-2 CASSLESRDRGSPLHF TGTGCCAGCAGCTTAGAGTCCCGGGACAGGGGTTCACCCCTCCACTTT
TRBJ2-3 . TRBD2 TRBV25-1 CASISPRSGSGTDTQYF TGTGCCAGCATATCCCCACGTAGCGGGAGTGGGACGGATACGCAGTATTTT
TRBJ1-1 . TRBD1 TRBV19 CASSSTGGDTEAFF TGTGCCAGTAGTTCGACAGGGGGAGACACTGAAGCTTTCTTT
TRBJ1-4 few . TRBV2 CASSENGVVGEKLFF TGTGCCAGCAGTGAAAACGGGGTAGTGGGGGAAAAACTGTTTTTT
TRBJ1-5 . TRBD1 TRBV27 CASRGDSLNQPQHF TGTGCCAGCAGGGGGGACAGCTTAAATCAGCCCCAGCATTTT
TRBJ2-5 . TRBD2 TRBV2 CASSGLAGGIETQYF TGTGCCAGCAGTGGACTAGCGGGAGGGATAGAGACCCAGTACTTC
TRBJ2-7 . . TRBV6-1 CASSELDGIYEQYF TGTGCCAGCAGTGAATTGGACGGGATTTACGAGCAGTACTTC
TRBJ1-2 . . TRBV20-1 CSAPLNGYTF TGCAGTGCCCCCCTTAATGGCTACACCTTC
TRBJ2-7 . . TRBV6-6 CASSFSGEQYF TGTGCCAGCAGTTTCAGCGGCGAGCAGTACTTC
TRBJ2-7 . . TRBV5-8 CASRRTGVFMYF TGTGCCAGCAGACGTACGGGGGTATTTATGTACTTC
TRBJ1-3 once . TRBV5-6 CASSFSLSGNTIYF TGTGCCAGCAGCTTTTCTCTCTCTGGAAACACCATATATTTT
TRBJ1-6 . . TRBV6-1 CASSVDSTSYNSPLHF TGTGCCAGCAGTGTTGACAGCACATCCTATAATTCACCCCTCCACTTT
TRBJ2-7 . . TRBV6-2/TRBV6-3 CASSYRAGEQYF TGTGCCAGCAGTTACCGGGCGGGGGAGCAGTACTTC
TRBJ1-2 . TRBD1 TRBV10-2 CASSEHRAGGSYGYTF TGCGCCAGCAGTGAGCACCGGGCAGGGGGCAGCTATGGCTACACCTTC
TRBJ2-2 . TRBD2 TRBV27 CASSSTSTSPGAGELFF TGTGCCAGCAGTTCGACCTCGACTAGCCCGGGAGCCGGGGAGCTGTTTTTT
TRBJ2-1 few . TRBV5-4 CASRRDSGNEQFF TGTGCCAGCAGGCGGGACAGCGGCAATGAGCAGTTCTTC
TRBJ2-7 once TRBD2 TRBV7-2 CASSPTSGTGEQYF TGTGCCAGCAGCCCGACTAGCGGGACAGGCGAGCAGTACTTC
TRBJ1-3 once . TRBV3-1/TRBV3-2 CASRSFSGNTIYF TGTGCCAGCCGGTCCTTCTCTGGAAACACCATATATTTT
TRBJ2-2 . TRBD2 TRBV9 CASSVGLAGDTGELFF TGTGCCAGCAGCGTAGGGCTAGCGGGAGACACCGGGGAGCTGTTTTTT
TRBJ2-3 . TRBD1 TRBV7-2 CASSLGDRFPDTQYF TGTGCCAGCAGCTTAGGGGACAGGTTTCCAGATACGCAGTATTTT